The rows below give T cell receptor beta chains drawn from one sample of a study of blood T cell repertoires in COVID-19. TCRdb's table, derived via immunoSEQ multiplex PCR, lists solely in-frame clones and lacks some. The sample contains about 250,000 clones, roughly nine tenths of which appear only once. Sequenced input: PBMCs or T cells enriched from blood (not recorded which). Receptors were obtained from a woman in her forties or fifties who had recovered from COVID-19. Both conserved end residues are part of each CDR3. Each record gives: clone size, J gene, D gene, V gene, CDR3 protein, CDR3 DNA. A D gene is named only where the DNA matches it firmly. Not all rows give a size; the values are once, few, many and, for expanded clones, a class.

.,TRBJ2-7,TRBD2,TRBV5-6,CASSPSGGPIYEQYF,TGTGCCAGCAGCCCTAGCGGGGGCCCTATCTACGAGCAGTACTTC
.,TRBJ1-1,TRBD1,TRBV14,CASSWGQGYTEAFF,TGTGCCAGCAGCTGGGGACAGGGATACACTGAAGCTTTCTTT
.,TRBJ2-1,TRBD1,TRBV11-3,CASSSEPTGGSYNEQFF,TGTGCCAGCAGCTCGGAACCGACAGGGGGCTCCTACAATGAGCAGTTCTTC
.,TRBJ1-1,.,TRBV7-3,CASSLTERNTEAFF,TGTGCCAGCAGCTTAACGGAGAGGAACACTGAAGCTTTCTTT
few,TRBJ1-1,TRBD1,TRBV5-4,CASSLGDRVMNTEAFF,TGTGCCAGCAGCTTGGGGGACAGAGTTATGAACACTGAAGCTTTCTTT
.,TRBJ2-1,TRBD1,TRBV7-9,CASSLLAGQGKYNEQFF,TGTGCCAGCAGCTTACTGGCGGGACAGGGGAAGTACAATGAGCAGTTCTTC
.,TRBJ2-2,TRBD1,TRBV28,CASSLGLRRGKNTGELFF,TGTGCCAGCAGTTTAGGCCTCCGCAGGGGGAAGAACACCGGGGAGCTGTTTTTT
.,TRBJ1-5,.,TRBV20-1,CSASEGVNQPQHF,TGCAGTGCTAGTGAAGGGGTGAATCAGCCCCAGCATTTT
.,TRBJ1-2,TRBD1,TRBV5-4,CASSPDRGFGHGYTF,TGTGCCAGCAGCCCGGACAGGGGGTTTGGTCATGGCTACACCTTC
few,TRBJ2-1,TRBD2,TRBV28,CASTNELAGVNEQFF,TGTGCCAGCACCAATGAACTAGCGGGAGTCAATGAGCAGTTCTTC
.,TRBJ2-7,.,TRBV6-2/TRBV6-3,CASSPPIYEQYF,TGTGCCAGCAGTCCCCCCATCTACGAGCAGTACTTC
once,TRBJ1-5,TRBD1,TRBV19,CASSHSDRANQPQHF,TGTGCCAGTAGTCACTCGGACAGGGCCAATCAGCCCCAGCATTTT
.,TRBJ1-5,.,TRBV28,CASSGGWQPQHF,TGTGCCAGCAGTGGGGGGTGGCAGCCCCAGCATTTT
.,TRBJ1-5,.,TRBV28,CASSSIDQPQHF,TGTGCCAGCAGCTCGATAGATCAGCCCCAGCATTTT
few,TRBJ2-3,TRBD2,TRBV7-2,CASSLVGTSGRADTQYF,TGTGCCAGCAGCTTAGTCGGGACTAGCGGGAGAGCAGATACGCAGTATTTT
.,TRBJ1-2,.,TRBV30,CAWSVGVLDYGYTF,TGTGCCTGGAGTGTCGGGGTGTTGGACTATGGCTACACCTTC
.,TRBJ1-5,.,TRBV28,CASRRTDSNQPQHF,TGTGCCAGCAGGCGGACAGATAGCAATCAGCCCCAGCATTTT
.,TRBJ1-2,TRBD1,TRBV2,CASSGPGTAYGYTF,TGTGCCAGCAGCGGACCAGGGACAGCCTATGGCTACACCTTC
.,TRBJ1-2,.,TRBV7-9,CASSLSADSGYTF,TGTGCCAGCAGCTTATCGGCGGATAGTGGCTACACCTTC